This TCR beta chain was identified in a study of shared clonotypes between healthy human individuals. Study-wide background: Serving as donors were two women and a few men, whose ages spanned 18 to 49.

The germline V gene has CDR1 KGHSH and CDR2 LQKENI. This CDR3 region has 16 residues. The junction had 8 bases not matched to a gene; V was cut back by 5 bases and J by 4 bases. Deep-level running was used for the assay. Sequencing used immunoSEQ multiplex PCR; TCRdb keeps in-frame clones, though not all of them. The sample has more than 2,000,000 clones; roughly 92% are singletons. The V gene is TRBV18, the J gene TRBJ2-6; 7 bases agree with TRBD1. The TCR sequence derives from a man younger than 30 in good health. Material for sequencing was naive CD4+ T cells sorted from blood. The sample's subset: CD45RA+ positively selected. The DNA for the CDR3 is TGTGCCAGCTCAAGCTACAGGGGTTCCGGGGCCAACGTCCTGACTTTC. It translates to CASSSYRGSGANVLTF.